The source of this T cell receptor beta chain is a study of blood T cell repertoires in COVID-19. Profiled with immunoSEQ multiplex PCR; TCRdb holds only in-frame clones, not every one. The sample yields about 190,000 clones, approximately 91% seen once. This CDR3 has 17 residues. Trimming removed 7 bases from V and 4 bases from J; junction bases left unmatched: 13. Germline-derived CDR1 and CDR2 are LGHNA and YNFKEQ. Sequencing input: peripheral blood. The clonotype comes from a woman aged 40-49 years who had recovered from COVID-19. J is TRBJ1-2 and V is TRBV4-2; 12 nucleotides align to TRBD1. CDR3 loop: CASTQRGQGASGYGYTF. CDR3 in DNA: TGTGCCAGCACCCAGAGGGGACAGGGGGCCAGCGGCTATGGCTACACCTTC.